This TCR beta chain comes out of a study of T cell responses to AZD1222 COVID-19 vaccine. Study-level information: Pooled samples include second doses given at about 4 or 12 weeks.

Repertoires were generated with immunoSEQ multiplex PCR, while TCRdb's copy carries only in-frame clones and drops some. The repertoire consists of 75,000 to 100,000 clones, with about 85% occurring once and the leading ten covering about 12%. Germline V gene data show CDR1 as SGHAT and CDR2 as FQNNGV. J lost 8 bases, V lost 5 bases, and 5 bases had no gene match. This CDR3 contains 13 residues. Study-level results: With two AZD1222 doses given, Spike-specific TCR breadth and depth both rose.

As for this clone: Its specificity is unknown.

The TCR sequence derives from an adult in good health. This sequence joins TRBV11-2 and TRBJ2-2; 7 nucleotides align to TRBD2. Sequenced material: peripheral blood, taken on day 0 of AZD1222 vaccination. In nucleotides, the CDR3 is TGTGCCAGCAGCCCCACGGGGGGTGGGGAGCTGTTTTTT. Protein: CASSPTGGGELFF. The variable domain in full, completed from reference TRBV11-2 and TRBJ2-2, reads EAGVAQSPRYKIIEKRQSVAFWCNPISGHATLYWYQQILGQGPKLLIQFQNNGVVDDSQLPKDRFSAERLKGVDSTLKIQPAKLEDSAVYLCASSPTGGGELFFGEGSRLTVL.